This TCR beta chain came from a study of shared clonotypes between healthy human individuals. Findings and limits, study-wide: Shared across a few donors were approximately 5% of the naive CD4 clonotypes. The rarefaction results pointed to incomplete sorted-subset sequencing despite large depth. Clonotypes not shared had lower generation probabilities than those common to all four donors.

Worth noting for this clone: Antigen unknown.

This CDR3 region has 16 residues. The junction had 5 bases not matched to a gene; V was cut back by 5 bases and J by 5 bases. Per the germline V gene, CDR1 is PRHDT and CDR2 is FYEKMQ (reference sequence). The authors split each subset's genomic DNA evenly across several immunoSEQ plates. Some clones are missing from TCRdb's copy, which holds only in-frame ones; the method was immunoSEQ multiplex PCR. The sample has approximately 940,000 clones, over 60% seen once. This chain connects TRBV13 to TRBJ2-3; 15 bases map to TRBD2. Sequences were obtained from memory CD4+ T cells sorted from blood. The subset denotes: CD45RA-negative fraction. The sequence was obtained from a man aged 18 to 30 in good health. The CDR3 loop is CASSLKGLAGGDTQYF. The DNA of the CDR3 is TGTGCCAGCAGCCTAAAGGGACTAGCGGGAGGAGATACGCAGTATTTT.